The 3 T cell receptor beta chains given below trace back to one sample, sequenced in a study of cytomegalovirus exposure and HLA in healthy donors. The PCR was carried out with 60 Vbeta primers and 13 Jbeta primers. Assay used: immunoSEQ multiplex PCR; TCRdb lists only in-frame clones, some missing. The sample comprises some 60,000 clones, about four fifths of which are singletons, and roughly 5.7% rests with the top ten. The sample was PBMCs. The receptors derive from a woman in her twenties or thirties in good health and CMV-seronegative.

The chain is built from TRBV10-2 and TRBJ2-5; 10 bases are a match to TRBD2. Germline CDR1 is WSHSY and CDR2 is SAAADI. Trimming removed 5 bases from V and 5 bases from J; junction bases left unmatched: 2. The CDR3 loop spans 13 amino acids. The CDR3 nucleotides are TGCGCCAGCAGTCTAGCGGGAGTGGAGACCCAGTACTTC. Translated, it gives CASSLAGVETQYF.

The rearrangement uses TRBV7-9 and TRBJ1-2, with a possible D match to TRBD1 (6 bases). This CDR3 is 12 amino acids long. Germline V CDR1 and CDR2: SEHNR, FQNEAQ (reference sequence). The ends were cut back, 5 bases at V and 7 bases at J, with 11 bases in the middle. DNA of the CDR3: TGTGCCAGCAGCCCAACAGGGTTTGGCTACACCTTC. It encodes CASSPTGFGYTF.

V gene TRBV18 combines with J gene TRBJ1-1; D unclear. This CDR3 has 13 residues. Per germline, CDR1 KGHSH and CDR2 LQKENI. V shed 3 bases and J shed 4 bases, with 9 bases lying between them. The CDR3: CASSPMQATEAFF. DNA of the CDR3: TGTGCCAGCTCACCGATGCAGGCCACTGAAGCTTTCTTT.